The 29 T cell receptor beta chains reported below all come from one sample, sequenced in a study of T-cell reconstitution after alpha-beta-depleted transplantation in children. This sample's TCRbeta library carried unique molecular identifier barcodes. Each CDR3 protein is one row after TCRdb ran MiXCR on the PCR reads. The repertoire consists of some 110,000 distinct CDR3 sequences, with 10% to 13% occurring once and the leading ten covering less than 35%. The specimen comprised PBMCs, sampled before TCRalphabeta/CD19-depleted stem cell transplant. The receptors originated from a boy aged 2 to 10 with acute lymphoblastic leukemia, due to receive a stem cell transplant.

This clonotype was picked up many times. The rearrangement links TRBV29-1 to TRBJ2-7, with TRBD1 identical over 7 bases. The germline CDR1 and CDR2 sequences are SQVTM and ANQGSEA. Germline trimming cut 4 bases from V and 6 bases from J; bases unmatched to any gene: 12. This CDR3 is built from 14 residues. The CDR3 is CSVGQGTSGSEQYF. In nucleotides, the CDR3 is TGCAGCGTTGGACAGGGTACTTCGGGATCCGAGCAGTACTTC.

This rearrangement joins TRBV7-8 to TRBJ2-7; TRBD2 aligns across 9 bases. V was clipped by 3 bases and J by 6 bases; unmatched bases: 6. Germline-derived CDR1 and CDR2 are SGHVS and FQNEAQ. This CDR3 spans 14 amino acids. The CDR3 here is CASSFSGSYFEQYF. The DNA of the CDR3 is TGTGCCAGCAGCTTTAGCGGGAGCTACTTCGAGCAGTACTTC.

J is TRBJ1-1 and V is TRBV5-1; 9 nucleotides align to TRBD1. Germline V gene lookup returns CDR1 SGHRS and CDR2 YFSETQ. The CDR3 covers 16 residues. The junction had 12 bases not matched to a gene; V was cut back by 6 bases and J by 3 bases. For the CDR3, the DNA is TGCGCCAGCACCGGAGGGGGGACAGGGATGTACACTGAAGCTTTCTTT. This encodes CASTGGGTGMYTEAFF.

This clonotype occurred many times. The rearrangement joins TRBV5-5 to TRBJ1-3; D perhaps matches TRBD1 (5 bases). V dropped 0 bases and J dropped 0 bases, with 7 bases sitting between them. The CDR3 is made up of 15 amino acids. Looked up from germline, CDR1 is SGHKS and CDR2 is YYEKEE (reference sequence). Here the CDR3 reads CASSLDRNSGNTIYF. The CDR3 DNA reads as TGTGCCAGCAGCTTGGACAGGAACTCTGGAAACACCATATATTTT.

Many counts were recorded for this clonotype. CDR3 in DNA: TGTGCCAGCAGCCCGACTAGAGGTGGAGAGACCCAGTACTTC. Translation: CASSPTRGGETQYF. The rearrangement uses TRBV12-3 or TRBV12-4 and TRBJ2-5; possibly TRBD2 for D (6 bases). The CDR3 covers 14 residues. Trimming removed 6 bases at V and 4 bases at J, with 15 bases between.

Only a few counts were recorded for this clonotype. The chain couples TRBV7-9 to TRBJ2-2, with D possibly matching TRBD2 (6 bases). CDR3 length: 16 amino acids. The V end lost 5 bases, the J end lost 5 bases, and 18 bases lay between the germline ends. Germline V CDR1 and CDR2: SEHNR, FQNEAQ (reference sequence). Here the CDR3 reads CASSPPAHRGTGELFF. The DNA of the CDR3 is TGTGCCAGCAGCCCCCCCGCCCACCGGGGGACCGGGGAGCTGTTTTTT.

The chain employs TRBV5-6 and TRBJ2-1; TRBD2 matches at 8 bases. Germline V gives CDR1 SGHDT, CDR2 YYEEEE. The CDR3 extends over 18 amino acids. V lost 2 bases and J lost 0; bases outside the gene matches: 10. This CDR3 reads CASSLLAELLNSYNEQFF. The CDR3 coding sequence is TGTGCCAGCAGCTTACTAGCGGAGCTACTTAACTCCTACAATGAGCAGTTCTTC.

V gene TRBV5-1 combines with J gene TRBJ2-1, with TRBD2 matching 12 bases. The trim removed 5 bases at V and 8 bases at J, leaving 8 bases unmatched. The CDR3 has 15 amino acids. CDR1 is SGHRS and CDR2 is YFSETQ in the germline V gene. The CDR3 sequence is CASRPGLAGIYEQFF. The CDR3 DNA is TGCGCCAGCAGACCCGGACTAGCGGGGATATATGAGCAGTTCTTC.

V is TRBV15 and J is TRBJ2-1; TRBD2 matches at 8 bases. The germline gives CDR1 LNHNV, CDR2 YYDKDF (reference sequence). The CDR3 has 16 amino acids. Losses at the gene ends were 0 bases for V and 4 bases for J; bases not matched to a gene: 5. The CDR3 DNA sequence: TGTGCCACCAGCAGAGATAGGGGGACTAGTTACAATGAGCAGTTCTTC. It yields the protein CATSRDRGTSYNEQFF.

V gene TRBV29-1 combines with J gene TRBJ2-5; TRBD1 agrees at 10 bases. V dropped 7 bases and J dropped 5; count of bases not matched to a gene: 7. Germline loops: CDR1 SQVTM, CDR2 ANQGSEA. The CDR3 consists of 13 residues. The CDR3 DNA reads TGCAGCGCTGACAGGGGGCCAGGGGAGACCCAGTACTTC. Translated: CSADRGPGETQYF.

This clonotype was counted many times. The CDR3 protein is CASSEMGTSYGYTF. CDR3 sequence (DNA): TGTGCCAGCAGTGAAATGGGCACCTCCTATGGCTACACCTTC. The rearrangement links TRBV2 to TRBJ1-2; no clear D gene. In germline, CDR1 is SNHLY, CDR2 FYNNEI. V dropped 2 bases and J dropped 4 bases, with 11 bases sitting between them. The CDR3 runs to 14 residues.

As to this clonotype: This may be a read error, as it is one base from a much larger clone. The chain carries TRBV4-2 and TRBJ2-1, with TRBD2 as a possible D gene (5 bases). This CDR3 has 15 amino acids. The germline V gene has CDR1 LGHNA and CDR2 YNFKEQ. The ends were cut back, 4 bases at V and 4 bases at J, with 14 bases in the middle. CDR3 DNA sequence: TGTGCCAGCAGCCCCGGGATTAGCAGATACAATGAGCAGTTCTTC. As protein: CASSPGISRYNEQFF.

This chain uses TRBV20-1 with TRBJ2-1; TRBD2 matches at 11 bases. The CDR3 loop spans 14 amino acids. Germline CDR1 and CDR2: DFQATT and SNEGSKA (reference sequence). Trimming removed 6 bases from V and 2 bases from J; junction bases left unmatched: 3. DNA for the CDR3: TGCAGTGCCGATAGCGGGAGGGCCTACAATGAGCAGTTCTTC. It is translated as CSADSGRAYNEQFF.

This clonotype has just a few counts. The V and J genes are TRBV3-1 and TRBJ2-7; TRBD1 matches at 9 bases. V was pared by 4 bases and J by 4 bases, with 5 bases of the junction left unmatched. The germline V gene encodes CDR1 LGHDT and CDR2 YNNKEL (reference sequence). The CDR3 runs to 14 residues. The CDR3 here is CASSPGQGVYEQYF. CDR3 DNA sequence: TGTGCCAGCAGCCCGGGACAGGGAGTGTACGAGCAGTACTTC.

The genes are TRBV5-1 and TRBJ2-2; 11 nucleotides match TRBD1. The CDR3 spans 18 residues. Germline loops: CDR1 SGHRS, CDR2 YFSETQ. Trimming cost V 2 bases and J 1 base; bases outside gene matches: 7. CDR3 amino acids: CASSFPRDRGLNTGELFF. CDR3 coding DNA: TGCGCCAGCAGCTTTCCTCGGGACAGGGGGTTGAACACCGGGGAGCTGTTTTTT.

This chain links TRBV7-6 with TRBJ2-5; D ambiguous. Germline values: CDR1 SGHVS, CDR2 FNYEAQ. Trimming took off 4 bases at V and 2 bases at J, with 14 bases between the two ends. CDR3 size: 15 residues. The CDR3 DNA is TGTGCCAGCAGCTCCGCATTGGCAGGTCAAGAGACCCAGTACTTC. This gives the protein CASSSALAGQETQYF.

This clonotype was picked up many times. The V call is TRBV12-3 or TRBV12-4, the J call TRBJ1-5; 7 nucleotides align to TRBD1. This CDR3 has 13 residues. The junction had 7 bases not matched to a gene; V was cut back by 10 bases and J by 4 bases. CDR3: CAKRTGPNQPQHF. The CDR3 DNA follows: TGTGCCAAGAGGACAGGCCCTAATCAGCCCCAGCATTTT.

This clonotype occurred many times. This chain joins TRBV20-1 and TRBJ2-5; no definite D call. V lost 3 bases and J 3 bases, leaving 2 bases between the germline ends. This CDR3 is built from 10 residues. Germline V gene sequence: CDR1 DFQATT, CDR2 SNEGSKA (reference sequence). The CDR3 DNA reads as TGCAGTGCTAGGGAAGAGACCCAGTACTTC. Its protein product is CSAREETQYF.

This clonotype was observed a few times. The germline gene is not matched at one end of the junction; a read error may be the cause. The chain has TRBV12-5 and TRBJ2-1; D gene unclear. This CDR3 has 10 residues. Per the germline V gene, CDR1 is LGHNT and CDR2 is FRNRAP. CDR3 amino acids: CASGLAKSDF. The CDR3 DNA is TGTGCTAGTGGTTTGGCAAAGAGCGACTTC.

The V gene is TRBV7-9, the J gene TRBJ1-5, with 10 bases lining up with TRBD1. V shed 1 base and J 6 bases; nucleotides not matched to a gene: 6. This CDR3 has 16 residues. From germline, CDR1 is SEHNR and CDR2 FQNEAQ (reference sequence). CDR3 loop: CASSLEPGQGGQPQHF. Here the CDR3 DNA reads TGTGCCAGCAGCTTAGAGCCCGGACAGGGGGGTCAGCCCCAGCATTTT.

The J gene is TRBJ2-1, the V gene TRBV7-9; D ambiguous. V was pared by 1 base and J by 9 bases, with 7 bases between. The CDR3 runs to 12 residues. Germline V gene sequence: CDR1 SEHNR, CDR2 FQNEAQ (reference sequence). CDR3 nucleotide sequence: TGTGCCAGCAGCTTAGGGACCCTTGAGCAGTTCTTC. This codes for CASSLGTLEQFF.

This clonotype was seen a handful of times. The CDR3 DNA follows: TGCAGTGCCCGTATAGGGCAGGGCCTTCAGCCCCAGCATTTT. This sequence encodes CSARIGQGLQPQHF. This sequence joins TRBV20-1 and TRBJ1-5; D is possibly TRBD1 (5 bases). The CDR3 has 14 residues. Deletions cut 6 bases from V and 6 bases from J, with 18 bases between. Germline lookup yields CDR1 DFQATT and CDR2 SNEGSKA (reference sequence).

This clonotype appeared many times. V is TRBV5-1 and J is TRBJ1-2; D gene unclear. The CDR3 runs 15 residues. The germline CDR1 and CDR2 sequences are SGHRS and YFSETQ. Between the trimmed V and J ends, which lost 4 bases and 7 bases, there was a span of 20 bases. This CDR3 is CASSPGEIRGFGYTF. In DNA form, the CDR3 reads TGCGCCAGCAGCCCTGGGGAAATTCGAGGGTTTGGCTACACCTTC.

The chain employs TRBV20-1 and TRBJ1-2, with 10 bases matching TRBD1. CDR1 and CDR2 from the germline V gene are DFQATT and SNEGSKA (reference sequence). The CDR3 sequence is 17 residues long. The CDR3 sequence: CCARARDRGIINYGYTF. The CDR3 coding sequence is TGCTGCGCTAGAGCCCGGGACAGGGGTATTATTAACTATGGCTACACCTTC.

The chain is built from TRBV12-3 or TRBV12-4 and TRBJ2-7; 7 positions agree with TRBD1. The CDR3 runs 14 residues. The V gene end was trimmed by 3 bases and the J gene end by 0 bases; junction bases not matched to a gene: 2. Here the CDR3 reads CASSFGQASYEQYF. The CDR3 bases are TGTGCCAGCAGTTTTGGACAGGCCTCCTACGAGCAGTACTTC.

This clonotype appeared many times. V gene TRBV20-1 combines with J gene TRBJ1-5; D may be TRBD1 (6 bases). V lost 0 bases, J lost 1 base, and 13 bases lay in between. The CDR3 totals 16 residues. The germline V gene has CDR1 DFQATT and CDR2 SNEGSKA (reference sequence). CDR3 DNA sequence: TGCAGTGCTAGAGATCTTCAACAGGGAAGCAATCAGCCCCAGCATTTT. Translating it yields CSARDLQQGSNQPQHF.

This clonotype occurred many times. CDR3 protein: CASSLGRASGSHEQYF. CDR3 in DNA: TGCGCCAGCAGCTTGGGACGGGCTAGCGGGAGCCACGAGCAGTACTTC. The rearrangement links TRBV5-1 to TRBJ2-7, with 10 bases that match TRBD2. The junction had 8 bases not matched to a gene; V was cut back by 0 bases and J by 5 bases. The CDR3 loop spans 16 amino acids. Per the germline V gene, CDR1 is SGHRS and CDR2 is YFSETQ.

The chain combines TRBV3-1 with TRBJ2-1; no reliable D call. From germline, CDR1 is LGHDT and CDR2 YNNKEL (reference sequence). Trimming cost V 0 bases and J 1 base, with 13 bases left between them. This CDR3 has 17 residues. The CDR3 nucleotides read TGTGCCAGCAGCCAAGATCCAAACTACGGATCCTACAATGAGCAGTTCTTC. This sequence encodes CASSQDPNYGSYNEQFF.

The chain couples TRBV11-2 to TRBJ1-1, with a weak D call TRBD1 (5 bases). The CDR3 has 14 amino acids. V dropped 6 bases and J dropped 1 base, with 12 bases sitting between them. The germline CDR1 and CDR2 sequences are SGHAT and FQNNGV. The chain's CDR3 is CASRGTGGNTEAFF. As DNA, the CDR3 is TGTGCCAGCAGAGGAACCGGGGGGAACACTGAAGCTTTCTTT.